One and the same sample provided the 17 T cell receptor beta chains below, sequenced in a study of control samples from healthy donors and cancer patients. Repertoires were generated with immunoSEQ multiplex PCR, while TCRdb's copy carries only in-frame clones and drops some. The data contain more than 95,000 clones, approximately 89% of them singletons. Specimen: blood. The receptors were sampled from a man in his sixties in good health.

The V call is TRBV19, the J call TRBJ1-1; D gene ambiguous. V lost 2 bases and J 0 bases, leaving 7 bases between the germline ends. Germline lookup yields CDR1 LNHDA and CDR2 SQIVND (reference sequence). The CDR3 runs 14 residues. CDR3 nucleotides: TGTGCCAGTAGTATATCAGCTATGAACACTGAAGCTTTCTTT. Its translation: CASSISAMNTEAFF.

This clone turned up a few times. The chain couples TRBV24-1 to TRBJ1-2; D may be TRBD1 (5 bases). The CDR3 covers 12 residues. Per the germline V gene, CDR1 is KGHDR and CDR2 is SFDVKD. V lost 3 bases, J lost 14 bases, and 15 bases lay in between. CDR3 region: CATSDPGTAETF. The CDR3 region has the DNA TGTGCCACCAGTGATCCCGGGACGGCCGAAACCTTC.

This chain's CDR3 is CAGRGQGKNIQYF. DNA for the CDR3: TGTGCAGGCCGGGGGCAGGGGAAAAACATTCAGTACTTC. The V call is TRBV28, the J call TRBJ2-4; perhaps D is TRBD1 or TRBD2 (6 bases each). Germline loops: CDR1 MDHEN, CDR2 SYDVKM. CDR3 length: 13 amino acids.

The rearrangement joins TRBV24-1 to TRBJ2-2, with D hard to call. Trimming took 3 bases from V and 4 from J, leaving 8 bases between them. The length of the CDR3 is 14 residues. Germline CDR1 and CDR2: KGHDR and SFDVKD. The CDR3 DNA reads as TGTGCCACCAGTGATGCGGTCACCACCGGGGAGCTGTTTTTT. Translating it yields CATSDAVTTGELFF.

The chain uses TRBV10-1 and TRBJ1-1, with 9 positions matching TRBD1. The CDR3 has 15 residues. The germline V gene encodes CDR1 WNHNN and CDR2 SYGVQD (reference sequence). V lost 3 bases, J lost 0 bases, and 2 bases stayed unmatched. The CDR3 sequence: CASSEGTGLNTEAFF. The CDR3 DNA reads as TGCGCCAGCAGTGAAGGGACAGGGCTGAACACTGAAGCTTTCTTT.

In this sample, this clone turned up once. This rearrangement joins TRBV28 to TRBJ2-7; perhaps D is TRBD1 or TRBD2 (5 bases each). Germline V gene data show CDR1 as MDHEN and CDR2 as SYDVKM. Trimming removed 5 bases at V and 3 bases at J, with 20 bases between. The CDR3 runs 16 residues. The CDR3 region is CASSPGAGSTDYEQYF. The CDR3 DNA reads as TGTGCCAGCAGTCCCGGGGCAGGCTCCACCGACTACGAGCAGTACTTC.

V is TRBV3-1 (or the pseudogene TRBV3-2) and J is TRBJ2-3; D is uncertain. This CDR3 spans 14 amino acids. The V end lost 3 bases, the J end lost 5 bases, and 12 bases lay between the germline ends. CDR1 is LGHDT and CDR2 is YNNKEL in the germline V gene (reference sequence). Here the CDR3 reads CASSQGLGVDTQYF. CDR3 in DNA: TGTGCCAGCAGCCAGGGATTAGGAGTAGATACGCAGTATTTT.

The chain employs TRBV3-1 (or the pseudogene TRBV3-2) and TRBJ1-4; 10 bases are a match to TRBD1. The CDR3 has 20 amino acids. Germline-derived CDR1 and CDR2 are LGHDT and YNNKEL (reference sequence). V shed 0 bases, J shed 8 bases, and the junction held 18 bases outside the gene matches. CDR3 sequence: CASSQDPRLDLGQGPEKLFF. CDR3 nucleotide sequence: TGTGCCAGCAGCCAAGATCCAAGGCTGGACTTGGGACAGGGGCCGGAAAAACTGTTTTTT.

The genes are TRBV4-1 and TRBJ2-7; the match to TRBD1 covers 7 bases. Germline loops: CDR1 MGHRA, CDR2 YSYEKL. The J segment lost 6 bases and the V segment lost 0 bases, leaving 14 bases of the junction unmatched. This CDR3 contains 17 residues. The CDR3 DNA is TGCGCCAGCAGCCAAGATCCCAGGGGGTCTCGTTTTGCCGAGCAGTACTTC. This gives the protein CASSQDPRGSRFAEQYF.

The chain joins TRBV7-2 to TRBJ2-2; 12 bases are shared with TRBD2. Looked up from germline, CDR1 is SGHTA and CDR2 is FQGNSA. Trimming cost V 1 base and J 5 bases; bases outside gene matches: 8. CDR3 size: 18 residues. The CDR3 sequence: CASSLGASGGAFTGELFF. The CDR3 bases are TGTGCCAGCAGCTTAGGGGCTAGCGGGGGGGCCTTTACCGGGGAGCTGTTTTTT.

This clone was seen only once. The genes are TRBV6-2 or TRBV6-3 and TRBJ2-6; no clear D. Deletions cut 5 bases from V and 2 bases from J, with 1 base between. Germline lookup yields CDR1 MNHEY and CDR2 SVGEGT. The length of the CDR3 is 12 residues. The CDR3 DNA reads as TGTGCCAGCAGTGCTGGGGCCAACGTCCTGACTTTC. Protein sequence: CASSAGANVLTF.

Turning to this clone: The junction shows a germline mismatch at one end, possibly a read error. This chain links TRBV6-1 with TRBJ1-3, with a weak D call TRBD1 (6 bases). The CDR3 loop spans 15 amino acids. Germline V CDR1 and CDR2: MNHNS, SASEGT. CDR3: CASREGGFTGNTIYF. CDR3 sequence (DNA): TGTGCCAGCAGGGAAGGGGGATTTACTGGAAACACCATATATTTT.

This rearrangement joins TRBV28 to TRBJ2-3; D tentatively reads TRBD1 or TRBD2 (5 bases each). Deletions cut 1 base from V and 5 bases from J, with 19 bases between. This CDR3 has 17 residues. Germline V gene sequence: CDR1 MDHEN, CDR2 SYDVKM. CDR3: CASSLYFRGTGLDTQYF. The CDR3 nucleotides are TGTGCCAGCAGTTTATATTTTCGGGGTACAGGATTAGATACGCAGTATTTT.

This chain uses TRBV4-2 with TRBJ1-1; perhaps TRBD1 as D (5 bases). The CDR3 length is 15 residues. Germline V gives CDR1 LGHNA, CDR2 YNFKEQ. With 1 base removed from V and 5 bases from J, the gap between germline ends came to 14 bases. The CDR3 nucleotides are TGTGCCAGCAGCCAAGTTGCGGAGGGGCGGACTGAAGCTTTCTTT. Its translation: CASSQVAEGRTEAFF.

This CDR3 reads CASTNQGGTNEKLFF. The CDR3, as DNA: TGTGCCAGCACCAACCAAGGCGGTACTAATGAAAAACTGTTTTTT. The chain combines TRBV7-9 with TRBJ1-4; D is unclear. V lost 7 bases to trimming and J lost 2 bases, with 14 bases between them. CDR1 and CDR2 from the germline V gene are SEHNR and FQNEAQ (reference sequence). The CDR3 sequence is 15 residues long.

The rearrangement joins TRBV6-5 to TRBJ1-5; the match to TRBD1 covers 7 bases. V shed 2 bases, J shed 5 bases, and the junction held 0 bases outside the gene matches. Germline CDR1 and CDR2: MNHEY and SVGAGI. The CDR3 is made up of 13 amino acids. The DNA for the CDR3 is TGTGCCAGCAGTTACGGGACAGATCAGCCCCAGCATTTT. This encodes CASSYGTDQPQHF.

CDR3 coding DNA: TGTGCCAGCAGCTCCGGGACCGCCGTGGGGACCCAGTACTTC. As protein: CASSSGTAVGTQYF. The chain is built from TRBV11-2 and TRBJ2-5; the D gene could be TRBD1 or TRBD2 (5 bases each). Germline lookup yields CDR1 SGHAT and CDR2 FQNNGV. Trimming shortened V by 4 bases and J by 7 bases, and 16 bases separated the two germline ends. This CDR3 spans 14 amino acids.